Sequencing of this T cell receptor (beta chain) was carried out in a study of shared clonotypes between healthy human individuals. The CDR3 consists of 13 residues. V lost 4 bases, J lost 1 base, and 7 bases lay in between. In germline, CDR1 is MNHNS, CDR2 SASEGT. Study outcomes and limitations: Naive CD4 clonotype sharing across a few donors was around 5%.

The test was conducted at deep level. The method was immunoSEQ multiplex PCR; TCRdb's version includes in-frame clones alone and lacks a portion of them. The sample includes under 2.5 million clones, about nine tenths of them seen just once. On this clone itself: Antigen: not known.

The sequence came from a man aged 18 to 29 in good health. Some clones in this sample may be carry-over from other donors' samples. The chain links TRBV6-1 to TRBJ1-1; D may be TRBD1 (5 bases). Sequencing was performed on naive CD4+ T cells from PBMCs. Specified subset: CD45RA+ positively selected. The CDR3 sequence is CASSGGQNTEAFF. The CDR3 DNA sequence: TGTGCCAGCAGTGGCGGACAGAACACTGAAGCTTTCTTT.